This is a list of T cell receptor beta chains from one sample in a study of blood T cells in healthy people across ages. TCRdb reanalysed the 5' RACE reads using MiXCR and keeps one entry per CDR3 protein. The sample has about 670,000 distinct CDR3 sequences, approximately 52% seen once. Sequencing was carried out using blood. The receptor source for this set is an elderly woman in good health. The conserved cysteine and the conserved F or W are not part of the CDR3 here. The D gene is left open where the match is weak.

11	TRBJ2-1	TRBV15	NA	ATSRDAGREQF
12	TRBJ2-3	TRBV5-1	NA	ASSLRTPTDTQY
12	TRBJ2-3	TRBV20-1	NA	SARDEGVPDTQY
12	TRBJ1-4	TRBV20-1	NA	SASDGPVDEKLF
13	TRBJ1-1	TRBV20-1	NA	SASGGPRPSTEAF
9	TRBJ1-1	TRBV20-1	NA	SATGYGEAF
10	TRBJ2-1	TRBV29-1	TRBD1	SVRQGNNEQF
15	TRBJ2-3	TRBV9	NA	ASSPSVVNIGTDTQY
15	TRBJ2-6	TRBV5-1	TRBD1	ASSQGTGLSGANVLT
11	TRBJ1-5	TRBV18	NA	ASSPGGGQPQH
13	TRBJ1-5	TRBV3-1	NA	AGSPGTYSNQPQH